These 14 T cell receptor beta chains were all obtained from the same sample, sequenced in a study of cytomegalovirus exposure and HLA in healthy donors. Repertoires were generated with immunoSEQ multiplex PCR, while TCRdb's copy carries only in-frame clones and drops some. The profile shows tens of thousands of clones, 96% of them singletons. The specimen sequenced was PBMCs. These receptors were obtained from a woman under 30 in good health and CMV-seropositive.

The chain recombines TRBV7-3 with TRBJ2-2; D ambiguous. The germline CDR1 and CDR2 sequences are SGHTA and FQGTGA. V was pared by 2 bases and J by 0 bases, with 10 bases between. The CDR3 sequence is 16 residues long. CDR3 in DNA: TGTGCCAGCAGCTTATTGGGCCAGGCGAACACCGGGGAGCTGTTTTTT. As protein: CASSLLGQANTGELFF.

J is TRBJ1-1 and V is TRBV4-1; 10 bases map to TRBD1. The CDR3 extends over 13 amino acids. Germline V CDR1 and CDR2: MGHRA, YSYEKL. J lost 6 bases, V lost 4 bases, and 2 bases had no gene match. The CDR3 DNA reads as TGCGCCAGCAGCCTCGACAGGGGGCCTGAAGCTTTCTTT. It is translated as CASSLDRGPEAFF.

Remarks on this clone: An end of the junction does not agree with germline; a read error may underlie this. The chain is built from TRBV9 and TRBJ2-7, with TRBD2 matching over 8 bases. The germline gives CDR1 SGDLS, CDR2 YYNGEE. The CDR3 spans 16 residues. The DNA of the CDR3 is TGTGCCAGCAGCTCCTTAAGCGGGAGTAGTCTCTACGAGCAATACTTC. Translated: CASSSLSGSSLYEQYF.

CDR3 amino acids: CASSNRTLAGVKGYEQYF. In DNA form, the CDR3 reads TGTGCCAGCAGCAACAGGACACTAGCGGGAGTGAAGGGTTACGAGCAGTACTTC. The chain is built from TRBV21-1 and TRBJ2-7; the table names TRBD2, a call not compared with the DNA. TRBV21-1 is a documented pseudogene. This CDR3 has 18 residues.

The rearrangement uses TRBV25-1 and TRBJ2-7, with TRBD2 identical over 9 bases. With V trimmed by 3 bases and J by 7 bases, 7 bases remained unmatched. CDR1 is MGHDK and CDR2 is SYGVNS in the germline V gene. The CDR3 has 14 residues. This chain's CDR3 is CASSEASGTGEQYF. The CDR3, as DNA: TGTGCCAGCAGTGAGGCTAGCGGGACCGGGGAGCAGTACTTC.

The chain carries TRBV19 and TRBJ2-2, with a weak D call TRBD1 (6 bases). Between the trimmed V and J ends, which lost 7 bases and 6 bases, there was a span of 9 bases. This CDR3 spans 12 amino acids. Germline loops: CDR1 LNHDA, CDR2 SQIVND (reference sequence). Here the CDR3 reads CASTQGPGELFF. The CDR3 region has the DNA TGTGCCAGTACCCAGGGGCCCGGGGAGCTGTTTTTT. The whole variable domain, remainder taken from reference TRBV19 and TRBJ2-2, is DGGITQSPKYLFRKEGQNVTLSCEQNLNHDAMYWYRQDPGQGLRLIYYSQIVNDFQKGDIAEGYSVSREKKESFPLTVTSAQKNPTAFYLCASTQGPGELFFGEGSRLTVL.

The chain carries TRBV19 and TRBJ1-5; D is unresolved. This CDR3 is built from 14 residues. Germline V gene data show CDR1 as LNHDA and CDR2 as SQIVND (reference sequence). Trimming stripped 3 bases from V and 6 bases from J, with 12 bases between. The CDR3 region has the DNA TGTGCCAGTAGTATGAGGGTTGTTGGTCAGCCCCAGCATTTT. It encodes CASSMRVVGQPQHF. The complete variable domain, with remaining parts taken from reference TRBV19 and TRBJ1-5, reads DGGITQSPKYLFRKEGQNVTLSCEQNLNHDAMYWYRQDPGQGLRLIYYSQIVNDFQKGDIAEGYSVSREKKESFPLTVTSAQKNPTAFYLCASSMRVVGQPQHFGDGTRLSIL.

The chain employs TRBV6-1 and TRBJ2-1; D not certain. The CDR3 runs 14 residues. The V and J ends lost 3 bases and 6 bases respectively, with 12 bases between them. The germline V gene encodes CDR1 MNHNS and CDR2 SASEGT. The CDR3 spells CASSDFMASNEQFF. Here the CDR3 DNA reads TGTGCCAGCAGTGACTTCATGGCTTCCAATGAGCAGTTCTTC.

The rearrangement uses TRBV15 and TRBJ2-7, with TRBD1 as a possible D gene (6 bases). This CDR3 region has 12 residues. In germline, CDR1 is LNHNV, CDR2 YYDKDF (reference sequence). Trimming shortened V by 8 bases and J by 3 bases, and 11 bases separated the two germline ends. CDR3 amino acids: CATRQENYEQYF. CDR3 DNA sequence: TGTGCCACCCGACAGGAAAACTACGAGCAGTACTTC.

This chain links TRBV19 with TRBJ1-1; tentative D call: TRBD1 (6 bases). The V end lost 6 bases, the J end lost 11 bases, and 16 bases lay between the germline ends. This CDR3 spans 12 amino acids. The germline gives CDR1 LNHDA, CDR2 SQIVND (reference sequence). This CDR3 is CASSLPGQNAFF. CDR3 coding DNA: TGTGCCAGTAGCCTACCGGGACAAAACGCTTTCTTT.

The rearrangement joins TRBV9 to TRBJ2-3, with 7 bases aligning to TRBD2. The CDR3 is 18 residues long. The V gene's germline CDR1 is SGDLS and CDR2 YYNGEE. With V trimmed by 4 bases and J by 4 bases, 18 bases remained unmatched. The CDR3 sequence is CASSRPRMGGSGADTQYF. CDR3 DNA sequence: TGTGCCAGCAGCCGCCCGAGAATGGGCGGGAGTGGGGCAGATACGCAGTATTTT.

The CDR3 DNA reads as TGTGCCAGCAGCCCGTTACTAGCGCCAAGCTTCTACGAGCAGTACTTC. Translated: CASSPLLAPSFYEQYF. The chain links TRBV5-4 to TRBJ2-7; 7 bases are shared with TRBD2. CDR3 length: 16 amino acids. Germline trimming cut 4 bases from V and 3 bases from J; bases unmatched to any gene: 13. Germline V lookup: CDR1 SGHNT, CDR2 YYREEE (reference sequence).

The V and J genes are TRBV4-3 and TRBJ2-1; 8 nucleotides agree with TRBD2. V was pared by 3 bases and J by 0 bases, with 10 bases of the junction left unmatched. The length of the CDR3 is 18 residues. Germline CDR1 and CDR2: LGHNA and YSLEER. The CDR3 bases are TGCGCCAGCAGCCAGTGGGGTAGCGGGGACGACTCCTACAATGAGCAGTTCTTC. As protein: CASSQWGSGDDSYNEQFF.

This clone showed up just once. V is TRBV6-5 and J is TRBJ1-1; D may be TRBD1 (6 bases). This CDR3 is 14 amino acids long. CDR1 and CDR2 (germline): MNHEY, SVGAGI. V lost 6 bases and J 6 bases, leaving 17 bases between the germline ends. Here the CDR3 DNA reads TGTGCCAGCAGCCCCAGGCGGGGGGCGTCTGAAGCTTTCTTT. As protein: CASSPRRGASEAFF.